These 3 T cell receptor beta chains came from one sample sequenced in a study of blood T cell repertoires in COVID-19. The method was immunoSEQ multiplex PCR; TCRdb's version includes in-frame clones alone and lacks a portion of them. The table shows 130,000 or so clones, with about 88% occurring only once. Material for sequencing was PBMCs or T cells enriched from blood (not recorded which). These receptor sequences come from a man in his forties with acute COVID-19.

V and J are TRBV5-1 and TRBJ1-1; perhaps TRBD1 as D (5 bases). Germline lookup yields CDR1 SGHRS and CDR2 YFSETQ. The CDR3 covers 15 residues. Trimming removed 6 bases at V and 4 bases at J, with 19 bases between. As DNA, the CDR3 is TGCGCCAGCAAAATATCGGTACAGGTTGGCACTGAAGCTTTCTTT. Protein product: CASKISVQVGTEAFF.

This chain joins TRBV6-6 and TRBJ2-5, with 7 positions matching TRBD1. The germline V gene encodes CDR1 MNHNY and CDR2 SVGAGI (reference sequence). Trimming at V came to 6 bases and at J to 3 bases, leaving 7 bases not matched to a gene. The CDR3 is made up of 14 amino acids. CDR3 region: CASSSTDREETQYF. The CDR3 nucleotides read TGTGCCAGCAGCTCCACCGACAGGGAAGAGACCCAGTACTTC.

The chain recombines TRBV5-6 with TRBJ2-3, with 13 bases fitting TRBD2. The CDR3 is made up of 15 amino acids. The germline V gene encodes CDR1 SGHDT and CDR2 YYEEEE. Trimming removed 4 bases from V and 6 bases from J; junction bases left unmatched: 5. The CDR3 loop is CASSLTSGGRDTQYF. CDR3 DNA sequence: TGTGCCAGCAGCCTGACTAGCGGGGGGCGGGATACGCAGTATTTT.